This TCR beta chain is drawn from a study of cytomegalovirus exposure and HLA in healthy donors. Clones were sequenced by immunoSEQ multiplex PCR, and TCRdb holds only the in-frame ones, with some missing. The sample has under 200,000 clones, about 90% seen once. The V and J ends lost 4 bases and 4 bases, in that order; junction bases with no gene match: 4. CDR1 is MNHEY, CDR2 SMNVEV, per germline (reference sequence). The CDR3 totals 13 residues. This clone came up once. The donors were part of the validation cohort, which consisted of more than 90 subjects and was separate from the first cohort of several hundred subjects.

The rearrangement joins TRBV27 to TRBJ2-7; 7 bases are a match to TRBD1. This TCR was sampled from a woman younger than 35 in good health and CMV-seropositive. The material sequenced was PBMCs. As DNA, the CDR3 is TGTGCCAGCAGTTGGGGCAGGGGGTACGAGCAGTACTTC. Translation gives CASSWGRGYEQYF.